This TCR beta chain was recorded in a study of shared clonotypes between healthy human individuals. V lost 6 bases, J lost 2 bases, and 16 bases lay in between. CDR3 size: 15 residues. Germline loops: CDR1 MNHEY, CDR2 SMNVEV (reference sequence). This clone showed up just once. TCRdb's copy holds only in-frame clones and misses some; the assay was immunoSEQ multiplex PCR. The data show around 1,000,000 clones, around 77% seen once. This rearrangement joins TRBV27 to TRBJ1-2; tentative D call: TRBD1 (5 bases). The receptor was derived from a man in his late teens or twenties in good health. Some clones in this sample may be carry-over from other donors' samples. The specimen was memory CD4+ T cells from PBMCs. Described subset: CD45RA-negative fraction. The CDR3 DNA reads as TGTGCCAGCAGCCACCCGGGGGTGCCAAACTATGGCTACACCTTC. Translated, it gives CASSHPGVPNYGYTF.